This TCR beta chain was identified in a study of cytomegalovirus exposure and HLA in healthy donors. A multiplex PCR was run with 60 Vbeta primers and 13 Jbeta primers. TCRdb keeps only in-frame clones here, not all; method: immunoSEQ multiplex PCR. The table has some 130,000 clones, 79% seen once. Worth noting for this clone: Its specificity is unknown.

Study results and limitations: The authors later found TCR association rates varying by HLA locus, with DRB1 most and HLA-C fewest. Because they were indistinguishable, some V segments, including TRBV6-2 and TRBV6-3, were excluded.

Donors had nominal health at sampling but likely had unrecorded immune exposures. This CDR3 comprises 13 residues. The V gene's germline CDR1 is MNHNS and CDR2 SASEGT. V lost 3 bases, J lost 7 bases, and 4 bases stayed unmatched. This clonotype was sampled from a man between 18 and 29 years old in good health and CMV-seronegative. Sequenced material: PBMCs. The rearrangement uses TRBV6-1 and TRBJ1-2; 8 bases line up with TRBD1. The CDR3 sequence: CASSDRGLCGYTF. For the CDR3, the DNA is TGTGCCAGCAGTGACAGGGGGCTTTGTGGCTACACCTTC.